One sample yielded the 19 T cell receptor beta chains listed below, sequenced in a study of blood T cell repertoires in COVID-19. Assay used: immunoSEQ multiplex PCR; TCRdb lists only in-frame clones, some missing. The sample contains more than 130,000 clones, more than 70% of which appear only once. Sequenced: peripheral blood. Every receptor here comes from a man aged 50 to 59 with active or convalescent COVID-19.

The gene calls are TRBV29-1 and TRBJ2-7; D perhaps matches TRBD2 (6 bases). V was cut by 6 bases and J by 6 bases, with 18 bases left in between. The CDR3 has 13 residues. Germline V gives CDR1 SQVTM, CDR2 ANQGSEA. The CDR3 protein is CSVGGDSTGEQYF. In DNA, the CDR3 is TGCAGCGTGGGTGGGGACTCCACGGGCGAGCAGTACTTC.

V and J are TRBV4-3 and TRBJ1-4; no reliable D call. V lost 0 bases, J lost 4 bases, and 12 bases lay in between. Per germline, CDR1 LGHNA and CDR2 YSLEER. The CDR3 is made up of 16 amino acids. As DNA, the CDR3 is TGCGCCAGCAGCCAAGAACGTACACCAGTTAATGAAAAACTGTTTTTT. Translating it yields CASSQERTPVNEKLFF.

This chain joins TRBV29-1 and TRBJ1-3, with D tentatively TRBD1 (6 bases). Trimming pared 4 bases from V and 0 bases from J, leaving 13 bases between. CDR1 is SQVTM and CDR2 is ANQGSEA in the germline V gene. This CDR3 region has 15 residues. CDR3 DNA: TGCAGCGTTGGGGTGGGACAAAGCTCTGGAAACACCATATATTTT. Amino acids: CSVGVGQSSGNTIYF.

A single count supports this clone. CDR3 protein: CASSFRLASTDTQYF. DNA of the CDR3: TGTGCCAGCAGTTTTAGACTAGCGAGCACAGATACGCAGTATTTT. This rearrangement joins TRBV28 to TRBJ2-3, with 8 positions matching TRBD2. V lost 3 bases and J lost 0; bases outside the gene matches: 2. The CDR3 has 15 amino acids. The germline V gene encodes CDR1 MDHEN and CDR2 SYDVKM.

The CDR3 spells CASSLGQGVELFF. In DNA, the CDR3 is TGTGCCAGCAGTTTAGGACAGGGAGTGGAGCTGTTTTTT. The chain has TRBV12-3 or TRBV12-4 and TRBJ2-2, with 7 bases lining up with TRBD1. Germline trimming cut 1 base from V and 10 bases from J; bases unmatched to any gene: 3. CDR3 length: 13 residues.

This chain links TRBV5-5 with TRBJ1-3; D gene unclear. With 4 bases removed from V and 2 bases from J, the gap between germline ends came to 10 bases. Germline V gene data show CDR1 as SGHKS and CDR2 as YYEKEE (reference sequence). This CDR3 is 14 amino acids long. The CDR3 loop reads CASSHTGTGNTIYF. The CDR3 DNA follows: TGTGCCAGCAGCCATACGGGAACTGGAAACACCATATATTTT.

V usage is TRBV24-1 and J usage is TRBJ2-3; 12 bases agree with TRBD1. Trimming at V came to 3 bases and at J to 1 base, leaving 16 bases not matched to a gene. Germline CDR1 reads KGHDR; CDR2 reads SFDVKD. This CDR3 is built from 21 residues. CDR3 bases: TGTGCCACCAGTGATAGTTGGGACAGGGGGCTAACTAGGCCCCGCACAGATACGCAGTATTTT. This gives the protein CATSDSWDRGLTRPRTDTQYF.

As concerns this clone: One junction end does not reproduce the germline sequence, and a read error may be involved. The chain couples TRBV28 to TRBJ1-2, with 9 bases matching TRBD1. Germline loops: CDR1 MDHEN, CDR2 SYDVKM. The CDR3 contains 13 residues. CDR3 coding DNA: TGTGCCAGCAGTGAAGGACAGGGGAATGGTTACACCTTC. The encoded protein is CASSEGQGNGYTF.

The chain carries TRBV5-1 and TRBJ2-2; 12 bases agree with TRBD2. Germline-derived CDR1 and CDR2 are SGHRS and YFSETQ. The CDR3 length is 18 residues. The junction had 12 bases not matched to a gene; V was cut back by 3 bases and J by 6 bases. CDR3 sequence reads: CASSSHQRLAGVPGELFF. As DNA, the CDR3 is TGCGCCAGCAGCTCCCACCAACGACTAGCGGGAGTACCCGGGGAGCTGTTTTTT.

CDR3 DNA: TGTGCCAGTAGTCTACAGGGGGCGAGAGGCTACACCTTC. Protein: CASSLQGARGYTF. V and J are TRBV19 and TRBJ1-2, with 9 positions matching TRBD1. CDR1 and CDR2 (germline): LNHDA, SQIVND (reference sequence). The length of the CDR3 is 13 residues. After removal of 5 bases from V and 8 bases from J, the junction contained 6 bases not matched to a gene.

The CDR3 DNA follows: TGTGCCAGCAGTTTATATACAGGGGGTTCCTATGGCTACACCTTC. This gives the protein CASSLYTGGSYGYTF. This sequence joins TRBV28 and TRBJ1-2; 8 positions agree with TRBD1. The V and J ends lost 1 base and 4 bases, in that order; junction bases with no gene match: 5. CDR1 is MDHEN and CDR2 is SYDVKM in the germline V gene. The CDR3 extends over 15 amino acids.

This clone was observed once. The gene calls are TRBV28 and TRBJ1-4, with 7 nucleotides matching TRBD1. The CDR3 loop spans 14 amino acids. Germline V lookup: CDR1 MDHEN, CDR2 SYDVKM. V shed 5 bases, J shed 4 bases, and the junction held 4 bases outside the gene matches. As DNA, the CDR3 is TGTGCCAGCAGTGAGGGACAGTTTAATGAAAAACTGTTTTTT. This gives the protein CASSEGQFNEKLFF.

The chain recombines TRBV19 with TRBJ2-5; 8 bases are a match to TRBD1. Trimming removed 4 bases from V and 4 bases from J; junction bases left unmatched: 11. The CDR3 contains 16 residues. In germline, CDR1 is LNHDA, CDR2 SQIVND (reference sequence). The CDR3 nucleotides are TGTGCCAGTAGTACAATCGACAGGGGCGCAGGAGAGACCCAGTACTTC. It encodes CASSTIDRGAGETQYF.

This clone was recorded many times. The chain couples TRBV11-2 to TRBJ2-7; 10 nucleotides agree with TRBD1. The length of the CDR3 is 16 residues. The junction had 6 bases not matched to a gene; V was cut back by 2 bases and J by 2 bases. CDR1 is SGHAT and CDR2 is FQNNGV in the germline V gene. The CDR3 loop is CASSLLRDRGPYEQYF. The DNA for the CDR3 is TGTGCCAGCAGCTTACTCCGGGACAGGGGACCCTACGAGCAGTACTTC.

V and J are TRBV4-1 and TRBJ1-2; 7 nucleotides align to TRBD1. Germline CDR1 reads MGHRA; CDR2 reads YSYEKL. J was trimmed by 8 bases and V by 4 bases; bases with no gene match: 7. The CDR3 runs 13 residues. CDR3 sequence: CASSRRDSGGYTF. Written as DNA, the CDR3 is TGCGCCAGCAGCCGGCGGGACAGCGGGGGCTACACCTTC.

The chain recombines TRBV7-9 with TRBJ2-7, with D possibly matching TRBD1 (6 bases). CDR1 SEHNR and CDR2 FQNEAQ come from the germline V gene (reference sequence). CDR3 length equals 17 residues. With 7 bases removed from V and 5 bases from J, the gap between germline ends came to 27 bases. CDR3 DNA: TGTGCCAGCAAACTCTCCGCCCTTTCCAGGGGTCCGGACGAGCAGTACTTC. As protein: CASKLSALSRGPDEQYF.

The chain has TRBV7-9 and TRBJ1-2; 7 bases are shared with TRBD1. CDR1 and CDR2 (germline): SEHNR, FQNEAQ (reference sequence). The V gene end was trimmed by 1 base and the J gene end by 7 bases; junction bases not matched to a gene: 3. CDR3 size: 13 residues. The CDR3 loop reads CASSLEGAVGYTF. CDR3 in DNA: TGTGCCAGCAGCTTAGAGGGGGCGGTTGGCTACACCTTC.

CDR3 region: CASSPYRGTMEQFF. CDR3 DNA sequence: TGTGCCAGCAGCCCCTACAGGGGTACAATGGAGCAGTTCTTC. This rearrangement joins TRBV11-3 to TRBJ2-1; 7 bases match TRBD1. This CDR3 has 14 amino acids. V was pared by 5 bases and J by 10 bases, with 11 bases of the junction left unmatched. From germline, CDR1 is SGHNT and CDR2 YENEEA.

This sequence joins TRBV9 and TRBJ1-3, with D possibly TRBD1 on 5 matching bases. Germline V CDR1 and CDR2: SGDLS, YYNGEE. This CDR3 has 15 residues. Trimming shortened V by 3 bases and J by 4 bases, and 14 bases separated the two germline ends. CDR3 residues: CASSDGEGSGNTIYF. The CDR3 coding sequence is TGTGCCAGCAGCGACGGGGAGGGGTCCGGAAACACCATATATTTT.